Detailed here is one T cell receptor (beta chain). Which antigen it targets is not known. No qualities accompany the bases; no much larger clone lies one base away. This record comes from a study of blood T cell repertoires in COVID-19 (dated by TCRdb to 2019 to 2021). Concerning the study at large: The collaborator samples originated in the United States, Italy and Spain and spanned the acute and convalescent phases of COVID-19. The material from the prospective study consisted of cDNA or gDNA derived from T cells, B-cell-depleted T cells, or PBMCs. The dataset comprised deeply sampled blood TCRbeta repertoires from subjects exposed to, actively infected with, or recovered from COVID-19. The repertoires were made available in a free public database intended to serve as a resource for research on the immune response to SARS-CoV-2. Samples were obtained from the ongoing ImmuneRACE study (first 160 participants) and from approximately 1,200 subjects provided by 6 global collaborators. A de-identified subject ID, COVID-19 status, age in years and sex were almost always included in the sample metadata. Where available, HLA class I and class II types were obtained from metadata supplied by the sample provider rather than from assay-based typing. On the study overall, not on this receptor specifically: Clinical and demographic metadata were provided uncurated, with the amount varying by source and participant.

One collaborating source in Seattle enrolled patients during active infection and followed them longitudinally through the course of disease. Whole blood was collected in K2EDTA tubes by collaborating institutions according to the institutions' own protocols. For TCRbeta analysis, collaborators shipped samples as frozen whole blood, isolated PBMCs, or DNA extracted from either of those sample types. TCRbeta CDR3 regions were amplified from genomic DNA using the immunoSEQ Assay, a bias-controlled multiplex PCR. In the paper's pipeline: Within the assay, amplification of reference gene primers was used to estimate how many nucleated cells each sample contained. To quantify the absolute abundance of each unique TCRbeta CDR3 rearrangement, sequence reads were collapsed and filtered. For each sample, productive Simpson clonality was calculated as the square root of Simpson's diversity index over productive rearrangements. TCRdb re-hosts the immuneACCESS table, in-frame sequences only. Its copies lack some clones; in the studies checked, an unresolved V gene accounts for under half of them, and the cause for the rest is not known. From that table come the V and J calls and clone size; the DNA was used to work out D and trimming. This sample holds fewer than 250,000 clones; over 90% were observed only once. 0.83% of the sample belongs to the ten largest clones.

V is trimmed back by 4 bases and J by 4 bases, and the junction contains 4 bases that no gene match accounts for. Sequences SGHRS (CDR1) and YFSETQ (CDR2) are obtained from the germline V gene. Inclusive of the bounding cysteine and phenylalanine, the CDR3 is 13 residues long. Just CDR3 DNA is preserved here, 39 bases in frame from base 1. The sample taken for sequencing was peripheral blood. The source is a man younger than 45 with COVID-19, enrolled during active disease. The sequence links TRBV5-1 to TRBJ1-1; TRBD1 fits 7 bases in the junction. CDR3 loop: CASSPQGGTEAFF. In nucleotide form, the sequence is TGCGCCAGCAGCCCCCAGGGGGGCACTGAAGCTTTCTTT. With all but the CDR3 taken from the reference TRBV5-1 and TRBJ1-1 genes, the full variable domain is: KAGVTQTPRYLIKTRGQQVTLSCSPISGHRSVSWYQQTPGQGLQFLFEYFSETQRNKGNFPGRFSGRQFSNSRSEMNVSTLELGDSALYLCASSPQGGTEAFFGQGTRLTVV.